A selection of T cell receptor beta chains follows, all from one sample in a study of shared clonotypes between healthy human individuals. Data came from immunoSEQ multiplex PCR; TCRdb stores just in-frame clones and leaves some out. This sample has some 2 million clones, with 85% to 95% found just once. Sequenced sample: naive CD4+ T cells sorted from blood. Every receptor here comes from a man between 18 and 29 years old in good health. Both conserved end residues are part of each CDR3. The order of the fields is V gene, clone size, D gene, J gene, CDR3 protein, CDR3 DNA. A D gene is named only where the DNA matches it firmly. Some rows have no size entry. The others give once, few or many, or a class for an expanded clone.

TRBV27	.	.	TRBJ1-4	CASKVGTAEKLFF	TGTGCCAGCAAGGTAGGGACGGCGGAAAAACTGTTTTTT
TRBV15	once	TRBD2	TRBJ2-2	CATSKWLAGTGELFF	TGTGCCACCAGCAAGTGGCTAGCGGGGACCGGGGAGCTGTTTTTT
TRBV4-3	.	.	TRBJ1-5	CASSQDLENQPQHF	TGCGCCAGCAGCCAAGATCTGGAGAATCAGCCCCAGCATTTT
TRBV29-1	.	TRBD2	TRBJ2-1	CSAPRGTSGIRSDNFF	TGCAGCGCCCCCCGAGGGACTAGCGGGATAAGGAGCGACAATTTCTTC
TRBV27	.	TRBD1	TRBJ1-2	CASSLSGTGSYGYTF	TGTGCCAGCAGTTTATCGGGGACAGGGAGCTATGGCTACACCTTC
TRBV5-1	.	.	TRBJ2-3	CASSLRAGTGTTDTQYF	TGCGCCAGCAGCTTGCGGGCGGGAACAGGGACCACAGATACGCAGTATTTT
TRBV30	.	TRBD1	TRBJ2-2	CAWTGTARGGELFF	TGTGCCTGGACTGGGACAGCTCGGGGCGGGGAGCTGTTTTTT
TRBV7-8	.	.	TRBJ2-3	CASSPAGTNTDTQYF	TGTGCCAGCAGCCCCGCTGGGACAAACACAGATACGCAGTATTTT
TRBV29-1	.	.	TRBJ1-2	CSAGGDYGYTF	TGCAGCGCCGGGGGCGATTATGGCTACACCTTC
TRBV7-9	.	.	TRBJ2-1	CASSQLPDEQFF	TGTGCCAGCAGCCAACTCCCCGATGAGCAGTTCTTC
TRBV5-1	.	.	TRBJ2-2	CASSLFPGLGGAGELFF	TGCGCCAGCAGCTTATTCCCAGGCTTAGGGGGTGCCGGGGAGCTGTTTTTT
TRBV13	.	.	TRBJ2-1	CASSGREYEQFF	TGTGCCAGCAGCGGCAGGGAGTATGAGCAGTTCTTC
TRBV5-4	.	.	TRBJ1-2	CASSFAGEVVYGYTF	TGTGCCAGCAGCTTCGCAGGGGAGGTAGTCTATGGCTACACCTTC
TRBV5-4	.	.	TRBJ2-7	CASSLDQGGAYEQYF	TGTGCCAGCAGCTTGGATCAGGGGGGAGCCTACGAGCAGTACTTC
TRBV4-1	.	TRBD1	TRBJ1-5	CASSQEPGQGNQPQHF	TGCGCCAGCAGCCAAGAGCCCGGACAGGGGAATCAGCCCCAGCATTTT
TRBV2	.	.	TRBJ2-4	CASIGQGRIQYF	TGTGCCAGCATTGGTCAGGGCCGGATTCAGTACTTC
TRBV11-1	.	.	TRBJ1-3	CASSQKPGHFSGNTIYF	TGTGCCAGCAGCCAGAAACCGGGACATTTCTCTGGAAACACCATATATTTT
TRBV28	once	.	TRBJ2-7	CASRGTSYEQYF	TGTGCCAGCAGAGGGACATCCTACGAGCAGTACTTC
TRBV7-2	.	.	TRBJ2-5	CASSSQGQETQYF	TGTGCCAGCAGCTCTCAGGGACAAGAGACCCAGTACTTC
TRBV28	.	.	TRBJ2-7	CASSFRTVGYEQYF	TGTGCCAGCAGTTTCCGAACGGTGGGGTACGAGCAGTACTTC
TRBV4-3	.	TRBD2	TRBJ2-1	CASSQLVGLADEQFF	TGCGCCAGCAGCCAACTCGTGGGACTAGCCGATGAGCAGTTCTTC
TRBV28	.	TRBD1	TRBJ1-5	CASRSGTGGFSNQPQHF	TGTGCCAGCAGGTCCGGGACAGGGGGTTTTAGCAATCAGCCCCAGCATTTT
TRBV5-4	.	TRBD2	TRBJ2-7	CASSLGLAGATYEQYF	TGTGCCAGCAGCTTGGGGTTAGCGGGGGCTACCTACGAGCAGTACTTC
TRBV5-6	.	.	TRBJ1-3	CASRASGSGNTIYF	TGTGCCAGCAGGGCCAGCGGCTCTGGAAACACCATATATTTT
TRBV30	.	.	TRBJ1-1	CAWSVNLGTEAFF	TGTGCCTGGAGTGTAAATTTGGGGACTGAAGCTTTCTTT
TRBV19	.	.	TRBJ1-4	CASSVVGEKLFF	TGTGCCAGTTCCGTGGTGGGAGAAAAACTGTTTTTT
TRBV6-5	.	TRBD1	TRBJ1-5	CASSRDSYSNQPQHF	TGTGCCAGCAGCAGGGACAGCTATAGCAATCAGCCCCAGCATTTT
TRBV4-1	.	.	TRBJ2-3	CASSQDGGDTQYF	TGCGCCAGCAGCCAAGATGGGGGAGATACGCAGTATTTT
TRBV6-6	.	.	TRBJ2-7	CASSTRGEQYF	TGTGCCAGCTCTACGAGGGGCGAGCAGTACTTC
TRBV5-6	.	.	TRBJ1-5	CASSLVGGNQPQHF	TGTGCCAGCAGCTTGGTAGGGGGCAATCAGCCCCAGCATTTT
TRBV6-5	.	.	TRBJ2-3	CASSYRRPTDTQYF	TGTGCCAGCAGTTACCGGAGGCCCACAGATACGCAGTATTTT
TRBV18	.	.	TRBJ2-5	CASSPTGLKETQYF	TGTGCCAGCTCACCCACGGGCCTGAAGGAGACCCAGTACTTC
TRBV11-2	.	TRBD1	TRBJ1-2	CASSPSDRGSGYGYTF	TGTGCCAGCAGCCCCTCCGACAGGGGGTCGGGCTATGGCTACACCTTC
TRBV2	.	.	TRBJ1-4	CASSGQGKNEKLFF	TGTGCCAGCAGTGGTCAGGGCAAGAATGAAAAACTGTTTTTT
TRBV6-5	.	TRBD2	TRBJ2-1	CASNGRAYNEQFF	TGTGCCAGCAACGGGAGGGCTTACAATGAGCAGTTCTTC
TRBV28	.	.	TRBJ1-6	CASSSPDSPLHF	TGTGCCAGCAGTTCGCCCGATTCACCCCTCCACTTT
TRBV30	few	.	TRBJ1-1	CAWSTNRVDTEAFF	TGTGCCTGGAGTACCAACCGTGTAGACACTGAAGCTTTCTTT
TRBV7-2	.	TRBD2	TRBJ2-3	CASITTSGRGTDTQYF	TGTGCCAGCATCACGACTAGCGGGAGGGGCACAGATACGCAGTATTTT
TRBV30	.	.	TRBJ1-1	CAWSKQVNTEAFF	TGTGCCTGGAGTAAACAGGTGAACACTGAAGCTTTCTTT
TRBV10-3	once	TRBD1	TRBJ1-1	CATRGQLLSQVGGFF	TGTGCCACAAGGGGACAGCTTCTTAGTCAAGTAGGTGGTTTCTTT
TRBV4-1	.	.	TRBJ2-1	CASSQEGGLRPAEQFF	TGCGCCAGCAGCCAAGAAGGTGGACTAAGACCTGCTGAGCAGTTCTTC
TRBV2	.	.	TRBJ2-3	CASSGGVFTDTQYF	TGTGCCAGCAGTGGAGGGGTCTTCACAGATACGCAGTATTTT
TRBV5-1	.	.	TRBJ1-5	CASSLAPGRPQHF	TGCGCCAGCAGCTTGGCCCCGGGACGGCCCCAGCATTTT
TRBV9	.	.	TRBJ1-2	CASSVGETVLYGYTF	TGTGCCAGCAGCGTAGGCGAGACAGTCCTCTATGGCTACACCTTC
TRBV5-1	.	.	TRBJ2-5	CASSLGSALTGETQYF	TGCGCCAGCAGCTTAGGGTCCGCCCTCACCGGGGAGACCCAGTACTTC
TRBV9	.	.	TRBJ1-3	CASSQRRDGNTIYF	TGTGCCAGCAGCCAAAGAAGGGACGGAAACACCATATATTTT
TRBV7-2	.	TRBD2	TRBJ2-7	CASSLVGTSATYEQYF	TGTGCCAGCAGCTTAGTAGGAACTAGCGCTACCTACGAGCAGTACTTC
TRBV4-1	.	.	TRBJ1-4	CASSQARATNEKLFF	TGCGCCAGCAGCCAAGCAAGGGCAACTAATGAAAAACTGTTTTTT
TRBV18	.	TRBD2	TRBJ2-4	CASSPLAGGNLAKNIQYF	TGTGCCAGCTCACCGCTAGCGGGGGGGAATCTAGCCAAAAACATTCAGTACTTC
TRBV29-1	.	.	TRBJ2-1	CSVPPQEPHYNEQFF	TGCAGCGTTCCCCCACAGGAACCCCACTACAATGAGCAGTTCTTC
TRBV30	.	.	TRBJ2-3	CACLPGLNAADTQYF	TGTGCCTGTCTACCGGGACTTAACGCGGCGGATACGCAGTATTTT